The clone carrying this T cell receptor beta chain turned up a few times. The sample belongs to a study of T cells after yellow fever vaccination. One entry per CDR3 protein, called by TCRdb with MiXCR from the 5' RACE reads. Among a few hundred thousand distinct CDR3 sequences listed, 7% to 9% were seen once. Sequences were derived from PBMCs, sampled more than 35 days after the first yellow fever vaccination. The receptor was isolated from a man between 18 and 29 years old who received the YFV17D yellow fever vaccine.

CDR3 loop: CSAYSGQGYQPQHF. The CDR3 DNA follows: TGCAGTGCCTACTCTGGACAGGGGTATCAGCCCCAGCATTTT. V usage is TRBV20-1 and J usage is TRBJ1-5; 9 bases fit TRBD1. V trimming: 6 bases; J trimming: 5 bases; junction bases outside the gene matches: 8. Germline loops: CDR1 DFQATT, CDR2 SNEGSKA (reference sequence). This CDR3 has 14 amino acids.